The TCR beta chain described here comes from a study of T cells expressing NK-cell markers (dated by TCRdb to 2018 to 2021). Regarding the study in general: Fewer than ten donors provided sorted CD3+CD56+NKG2C+, CD3+CD56+NKG2C- and CD3+CD56-NKG2C+ T-cell subsets, whose TCR beta-chain repertoires were profiled. The study sequenced eight donors, all healthy volunteers chosen at random: three men and five women. Illumina HiSeq 2000/2500, MiSeq or NextSeq was used to sequence libraries as 2 x 150 bp reads. Of the eight sequenced donors, seven were found to be HCMV-seropositive and one was found to be HCMV-seronegative. General conclusions and limits of the study: Whether the expanded NKG2C-expressing T cell clones were specific for HCMV antigens was left unclear. Those dominant clonotypes were again the most abundant among CD3+CD56-NKG2C+ cells in a handful of donors, at about 28.3-65%. In more than five donors, the dominant CD3+CD56+NKG2C+ clonotypes ranked among the top 10 CD8+ clonotypes, making up 1.0-7.0% of CD8+ T cells.

HCMV serostatus was determined by detecting HCMV-specific IgG in serum with a commercial ELISA kit. Ficoll density gradient centrifugation was used to isolate peripheral blood mononuclear cells from blood. Worth noting for this clonotype: No antigen is known for it.

Inclusive of the bounding cysteine and phenylalanine, the CDR3 is 14 residues long. DNA for this receptor is not on file. As encoded in the germline V gene (reference sequence), CDR1 is DFQATT while CDR2 is SNEGSKA. The data were produced on an Illumina HiSeq 2000. TCR beta cDNA libraries were prepared using 5'RACE template switching, which introduced a universal primer site and unique molecular identifiers. Synthesis of cDNA was primed from the TCR beta constant segment and was followed by two consecutive PCR amplification steps. In the authors' own workflow: Reads were demultiplexed and grouped by UMI with MIGEC, and clonotypes were assembled and quantified with MiTCR. To remove erroneous sequences, TCR cDNA sequences were retained only when supported by two or more reads. The tcR package was used for downstream repertoire analysis, with clonotypes matched between fractions based on CDR3 nucleotide sequence plus V segment. VDJmatch was used to annotate antigen specificity against VDJdb, with one amino acid substitution in CDR3 allowed. After reprocessing by TCRdb, each CDR3 protein sequence is one entry, and no DNA is given. TCRdb's processing, not the authors', yielded these V and J calls. The table for this sample shows 300,000 to 450,000 distinct CDR3 sequences. The leading ten clones occupy 5.2% of the sample.

Sample: blood T cells: a sorted CD56 or NKG2C T cell subset, CD4+ or CD8+ T cells, or bulk PBMC T cells (not recorded which). The chain is assembled from TRBV20-1 and TRBJ1-5. The receptor's source is a man aged 18-75 years in good health. CDR3 loop: CSAVTHISNQPQHF.